This T cell receptor beta chain was observed in a study of T cell responses to AZD1222 COVID-19 vaccine. Study observations and caveats: Repertoire sampling was restricted to post-peak T cell response timepoints.

Sequencing was performed with immunoSEQ multiplex PCR; in TCRdb, only in-frame clones are kept and a portion is missing. The sample has 95,000 to 150,000 clones; about 91% are singletons. Remarks on this clone: Its antigen is as yet unknown.

V gave up 1 base and J gave up 6 bases, with 14 bases separating them. Germline V gene data show CDR1 as SGHVS and CDR2 as FNYEAQ. This CDR3 has 15 amino acids. V usage is TRBV7-6 and J usage is TRBJ2-3; either TRBD1 or TRBD2 may fit D (5 bases each). The source is an adult in good health. Specimen: peripheral blood, collected on day 0 of AZD1222 vaccination. The CDR3 DNA is TGTGCCAGCAGCTTAGAAATCTCCTGGGGGGATACGCAGTATTTT. It translates to CASSLEISWGDTQYF.